This is a list of T cell receptor beta chains from one sample in a study of blood T cell repertoires in COVID-19. The method was immunoSEQ multiplex PCR; TCRdb's version includes in-frame clones alone and lacks a portion of them. This table holds approximately 8,000 clones, more than 60% found once. Sequencing was carried out using peripheral blood. The receptors stem from a human donor in a cohort sampled during active COVID-19. Each CDR3 is given with its conserved first and last residue. The order of the fields is D gene, J gene, CDR3 length, clone size, V gene, CDR3 DNA, CDR3 protein. The D gene is left open where the match is weak. Size tells how often a clone was seen (once, few, many) or the class of an expanded clone, and some rows leave it out.

D gene: TRBD1
J gene: TRBJ2-5
CDR3 length: 14
clone size: few
V gene: TRBV7-3
CDR3 DNA: TGTGCCAGCAGCTTAAGGGACAGGACCCTGACCCAGTACTTC
CDR3 protein: CASSLRDRTLTQYF

D gene: TRBD2
J gene: TRBJ2-3
CDR3 length: 17
clone size: NA
V gene: TRBV7-3
CDR3 DNA: TGTGCCAGCAGCTTGGGTACGAGCGGGGGCAGCACAGATACGCAGTATTTT
CDR3 protein: CASSLGTSGGSTDTQYF

D gene: NA
J gene: TRBJ1-5
CDR3 length: 15
clone size: NA
V gene: TRBV28
CDR3 DNA: TGTGCCAGCAGCCTCTATGAGGGGACTGTGCAGCCCCAGCATTTT
CDR3 protein: CASSLYEGTVQPQHF

D gene: NA
J gene: TRBJ2-3
CDR3 length: 12
clone size: NA
V gene: TRBV7-9
CDR3 DNA: TGTGCCAGCAGCTTCCCACTTGAGGCGCAGTATTTT
CDR3 protein: CASSFPLEAQYF

D gene: TRBD1
J gene: TRBJ2-7
CDR3 length: 12
clone size: NA
V gene: TRBV11-2
CDR3 DNA: TGTGCCAGCAGCTGGGACAGTGACCTTCTGTACTTC
CDR3 protein: CASSWDSDLLYF

D gene: TRBD1
J gene: TRBJ2-5
CDR3 length: 13
clone size: NA
V gene: TRBV19
CDR3 DNA: TGTGCCAGTAGGGACAGGGGAAGAGAGACCCAGTACTTC
CDR3 protein: CASRDRGRETQYF

D gene: TRBD1
J gene: TRBJ2-7
CDR3 length: 15
clone size: once
V gene: TRBV29-1
CDR3 DNA: TGCAGCGTTGCGCTCCGGGACAGGGGCTCCTACGAGCAGTACTTC
CDR3 protein: CSVALRDRGSYEQYF

D gene: TRBD2
J gene: TRBJ2-5
CDR3 length: 15
clone size: NA
V gene: TRBV5-1
CDR3 DNA: TGCGCCAGCAGCTTAGGGACTAGTGATTTGAAGACCCAGTACTTC
CDR3 protein: CASSLGTSDLKTQYF

D gene: NA
J gene: TRBJ1-5
CDR3 length: 14
clone size: NA
V gene: TRBV12-5
CDR3 DNA: TGTGCTAGTGGAGCTTTCGCGAGCAATCAGCCCCAGCATTTT
CDR3 protein: CASGAFASNQPQHF

D gene: NA
J gene: TRBJ2-3
CDR3 length: 12
clone size: medium-sized
V gene: TRBV27
CDR3 DNA: TGTGCCAGCAGTTTAGGGGGGGCCAGGGAGTATTTT
CDR3 protein: CASSLGGAREYF

D gene: NA
J gene: TRBJ1-2
CDR3 length: 14
clone size: NA
V gene: TRBV2
CDR3 DNA: TGTGCCAACCTCGACAGTGAGATCAACTATGGCTACACCTTC
CDR3 protein: CANLDSEINYGYTF

D gene: TRBD1
J gene: TRBJ1-1
CDR3 length: 13
clone size: NA
V gene: TRBV7-2
CDR3 DNA: TGTGCCAGCAGCTCAACAGGGGGGGCTGAAGCTTTCTTT
CDR3 protein: CASSSTGGAEAFF

D gene: NA
J gene: TRBJ2-7
CDR3 length: 12
clone size: few
V gene: TRBV7-8
CDR3 DNA: TGTGCCAGTTTGGGCTTGTCCCGCGAGCAGTACTTC
CDR3 protein: CASLGLSREQYF

D gene: TRBD2
J gene: TRBJ2-5
CDR3 length: 15
clone size: NA
V gene: TRBV9
CDR3 DNA: TGTGCCAGCAGCGTGGGACTAGCGGGAGATGTGACCCAGTACTTC
CDR3 protein: CASSVGLAGDVTQYF

D gene: TRBD2
J gene: TRBJ2-1
CDR3 length: 15
clone size: once
V gene: TRBV5-1
CDR3 DNA: TGCGCCAGCAGCTTGGGACTAGCGGAGTACAATGAGCAGTTCTTC
CDR3 protein: CASSLGLAEYNEQFF

D gene: TRBD2
J gene: TRBJ2-1
CDR3 length: 15
clone size: NA
V gene: TRBV10-3
CDR3 DNA: TGTGCCATCAGAACCCTAGCGGGAGGGTTCAATGAGCAGTTCTTC
CDR3 protein: CAIRTLAGGFNEQFF

D gene: TRBD1
J gene: TRBJ1-2
CDR3 length: 14
clone size: NA
V gene: TRBV5-6
CDR3 DNA: TGTGCCAGCAGCGAAGGGACAGGTCCGTTTGGCTACACCTTC
CDR3 protein: CASSEGTGPFGYTF

D gene: NA
J gene: TRBJ2-3
CDR3 length: 14
clone size: NA
V gene: TRBV28
CDR3 DNA: TGTGCCAGCAGTCTGACTGGTCCCACAGATACGCAGTATTTT
CDR3 protein: CASSLTGPTDTQYF

D gene: NA
J gene: TRBJ2-7
CDR3 length: 17
clone size: few
V gene: TRBV2
CDR3 DNA: TGTGCCAGCAGTGAGTTCGGAGGCGGGACGGTCTCCTACGAGCAGTACTTC
CDR3 protein: CASSEFGGGTVSYEQYF

D gene: TRBD1
J gene: TRBJ1-1
CDR3 length: 16
clone size: NA
V gene: TRBV9
CDR3 DNA: TGTGCCAGCAGCTTGACAGGGACAGGGGGCAACACTGAAGCTTTCTTT
CDR3 protein: CASSLTGTGGNTEAFF

D gene: NA
J gene: TRBJ2-5
CDR3 length: 15
clone size: few
V gene: TRBV28
CDR3 DNA: TGTGCCAGCAGTTTCTCCCGAAGGGGAAAGGAGACCCAGTACTTC
CDR3 protein: CASSFSRRGKETQYF

D gene: NA
J gene: TRBJ2-7
CDR3 length: 15
clone size: few
V gene: TRBV9
CDR3 DNA: TGTGCCAGCAGCGTAGACGAGCAAAGCTCCTACGAGCAGTACTTC
CDR3 protein: CASSVDEQSSYEQYF

D gene: TRBD2
J gene: TRBJ2-1
CDR3 length: 15
clone size: NA
V gene: TRBV27
CDR3 DNA: TGTGCCAGCAGTTTATCACCTAGCGGAAATGAGGGGCAGTTCTTC
CDR3 protein: CASSLSPSGNEGQFF

D gene: NA
J gene: TRBJ2-7
CDR3 length: 14
clone size: NA
V gene: TRBV19
CDR3 DNA: TGTGCCAGTAGTATTACAGGCTTCGAAATCGAGCAGTACTTC
CDR3 protein: CASSITGFEIEQYF

D gene: TRBD1
J gene: TRBJ2-7
CDR3 length: 15
clone size: NA
V gene: TRBV5-1
CDR3 DNA: TGCGCCAGCAGCCCTACGCAGGGGGCGAGCTACGAGCAGTACTTC
CDR3 protein: CASSPTQGASYEQYF

D gene: TRBD1
J gene: TRBJ1-2
CDR3 length: 13
clone size: NA
V gene: TRBV3-1/TRBV3-2
CDR3 DNA: TGTGCCAGCGGCTTACAGGGGGCCGGTGGCTACACCTTC
CDR3 protein: CASGLQGAGGYTF

D gene: NA
J gene: TRBJ1-2
CDR3 length: 14
clone size: NA
V gene: TRBV2
CDR3 DNA: TGTGCCAGCAGTGCCTATCAGGGGAACTATGGCTACACCTTC
CDR3 protein: CASSAYQGNYGYTF

D gene: TRBD1
J gene: TRBJ1-5
CDR3 length: 14
clone size: NA
V gene: TRBV19
CDR3 DNA: TGTGCCAGTAGTGCCGGACAGGGGGTAGGGCCCCAGCATTTT
CDR3 protein: CASSAGQGVGPQHF

D gene: TRBD1
J gene: TRBJ1-2
CDR3 length: 14
clone size: NA
V gene: TRBV7-9
CDR3 DNA: TGTGCCAGCAGCTTAGGGGGACAGGGCGGTGGCTACACCTTC
CDR3 protein: CASSLGGQGGGYTF

D gene: NA
J gene: TRBJ2-7
CDR3 length: 18
clone size: NA
V gene: TRBV4-3
CDR3 DNA: TGCGCCAGCAGCCAAGCTGTAGGAGCGGGCACGAGCTCCTACGAGCAGTACTTC
CDR3 protein: CASSQAVGAGTSSYEQYF

D gene: TRBD2
J gene: TRBJ2-7
CDR3 length: 14
clone size: NA
V gene: TRBV6-5
CDR3 DNA: TGTGCCAGCAGCTCCTGGGGAGGGGACTACGAGCAGTACTTC
CDR3 protein: CASSSWGGDYEQYF

D gene: NA
J gene: TRBJ1-5
CDR3 length: 15
clone size: few
V gene: TRBV20-1
CDR3 DNA: TGCAGTGCTAGTCCCCTCGAGGCAGATTATCAGCCCCAGCATTTT
CDR3 protein: CSASPLEADYQPQHF

D gene: NA
J gene: TRBJ1-2
CDR3 length: 15
clone size: NA
V gene: TRBV7-8
CDR3 DNA: TGTGCCAGCAGCTTATCACGACTTGGGAACTATGGCTACACCTTC
CDR3 protein: CASSLSRLGNYGYTF

D gene: TRBD2
J gene: TRBJ2-7
CDR3 length: 15
clone size: few
V gene: TRBV10-1
CDR3 DNA: TGCGCCAGCAGTTGGGGGGGGTACCCTCGGTACGAGCAGTACTTC
CDR3 protein: CASSWGGYPRYEQYF

D gene: NA
J gene: TRBJ1-1
CDR3 length: 13
clone size: NA
V gene: TRBV10-3
CDR3 DNA: TGTGCCACCTTGGGGGGGACCGGCACTGAAGCTTTCTTT
CDR3 protein: CATLGGTGTEAFF

D gene: TRBD2
J gene: TRBJ2-7
CDR3 length: 17
clone size: NA
V gene: TRBV5-8
CDR3 DNA: TGTGCCAGCAGCTTGCTTAGCGGGCCCTCAGTCTCCTACGAGCAGTACTTC
CDR3 protein: CASSLLSGPSVSYEQYF

D gene: NA
J gene: TRBJ2-7
CDR3 length: 11
clone size: NA
V gene: TRBV29-1
CDR3 DNA: TGCAGCGTTGCCGGTACCTGGGAGCAGTACTTC
CDR3 protein: CSVAGTWEQYF

D gene: NA
J gene: TRBJ1-1
CDR3 length: 14
clone size: few
V gene: TRBV6-5
CDR3 DNA: TGTGCCAGCAGTTCAGGGCCAGGGAACACTGAAGCTTTCTTT
CDR3 protein: CASSSGPGNTEAFF

D gene: NA
J gene: TRBJ2-7
CDR3 length: 15
clone size: NA
V gene: TRBV5-1
CDR3 DNA: TGCGCCAGCAGCTTGGATGTTGCAGGGGTCGACGAGCAGTACTTC
CDR3 protein: CASSLDVAGVDEQYF

D gene: TRBD2
J gene: TRBJ2-1
CDR3 length: 19
clone size: NA
V gene: TRBV5-1
CDR3 DNA: TGCGCCAGCAGCTTGACGGACGCAACACTAGCGGGAGGGAACAATGAGCAGTTCTTC
CDR3 protein: CASSLTDATLAGGNNEQFF

D gene: TRBD2
J gene: TRBJ2-1
CDR3 length: 16
clone size: NA
V gene: TRBV19
CDR3 DNA: TGTGCCAGTAGTATAAGGAGCGGGGGCTCCTACAATGAGCAGTTCTTC
CDR3 protein: CASSIRSGGSYNEQFF

D gene: TRBD2
J gene: TRBJ2-3
CDR3 length: 16
clone size: few
V gene: TRBV6-1
CDR3 DNA: TGTGCCAGCAGTGCCGGGACTAGCTTAAGCACAGATACGCAGTATTTT
CDR3 protein: CASSAGTSLSTDTQYF

D gene: TRBD2
J gene: TRBJ2-7
CDR3 length: 14
clone size: few
V gene: TRBV6-2/TRBV6-3
CDR3 DNA: TGTGCCAGCAGTTACGCGGGAGGTTCCTCCGAGCAGTACTTC
CDR3 protein: CASSYAGGSSEQYF

D gene: TRBD2
J gene: TRBJ2-1
CDR3 length: 15
clone size: NA
V gene: TRBV7-3
CDR3 DNA: TGTGCCAGCAGCTCGACTAGCGGGAGGGACAATGAGCAGTTCTTC
CDR3 protein: CASSSTSGRDNEQFF

D gene: NA
J gene: TRBJ2-1
CDR3 length: 18
clone size: NA
V gene: TRBV7-2
CDR3 DNA: TGTGCCAGCAGCTTAGACCCCCCAGACTTGAGCTCCTACAATGAGCAGTTCTTC
CDR3 protein: CASSLDPPDLSSYNEQFF

D gene: NA
J gene: TRBJ1-1
CDR3 length: 15
clone size: NA
V gene: TRBV27
CDR3 DNA: TGTGCCAGCAGTTTAGGGCAGGGTTTGAACACTGAAGCTTTCTTT
CDR3 protein: CASSLGQGLNTEAFF

D gene: TRBD2
J gene: TRBJ2-1
CDR3 length: 16
clone size: NA
V gene: TRBV19
CDR3 DNA: TGTGCCAGTAGTCCCTGGACTAGCGGGAGCAGAAATGAGCAGTTCTTC
CDR3 protein: CASSPWTSGSRNEQFF

D gene: TRBD2
J gene: TRBJ2-7
CDR3 length: 15
clone size: NA
V gene: TRBV4-1
CDR3 DNA: TGCGCCAGCAGCCAGGATGCGGGGGGCGACTACGAGCAGTACTTC
CDR3 protein: CASSQDAGGDYEQYF

D gene: TRBD2
J gene: TRBJ2-3
CDR3 length: 15
clone size: NA
V gene: TRBV4-3
CDR3 DNA: TGCGCCAGCAGCCCGAGGGCGGGAGAGGTAGATACGCAGTATTTT
CDR3 protein: CASSPRAGEVDTQYF

D gene: TRBD2
J gene: TRBJ2-4
CDR3 length: 13
clone size: NA
V gene: TRBV12-3/TRBV12-4
CDR3 DNA: TGTGCCAGCAGTCCTAGCGGGGGGGACATTCAGTACTTC
CDR3 protein: CASSPSGGDIQYF

D gene: TRBD2
J gene: TRBJ2-7
CDR3 length: 13
clone size: NA
V gene: TRBV6-5
CDR3 DNA: TGTGCCAGCAGTTACAGGCTAGGGAGGGGGCAGTACTTC
CDR3 protein: CASSYRLGRGQYF

D gene: NA
J gene: TRBJ2-6
CDR3 length: 15
clone size: NA
V gene: TRBV6-2/TRBV6-3
CDR3 DNA: TGTGCCAGCAGTCCCAGGGCGGCCGGGGCCAACGTCCTGACTTTC
CDR3 protein: CASSPRAAGANVLTF

D gene: TRBD2
J gene: TRBJ2-3
CDR3 length: 17
clone size: NA
V gene: TRBV11-2
CDR3 DNA: TGTGCCAGCAGCTTCCTTAGTCGGGAGGGGGTAACAGATACGCAGTATTTT
CDR3 protein: CASSFLSREGVTDTQYF

D gene: TRBD2
J gene: TRBJ2-1
CDR3 length: 14
clone size: NA
V gene: TRBV11-3
CDR3 DNA: TGTGCCAGCAGCCTCGGACTAGCGGACAATGAGCAGTTCTTC
CDR3 protein: CASSLGLADNEQFF

D gene: NA
J gene: TRBJ1-1
CDR3 length: 10
clone size: NA
V gene: TRBV12-3/TRBV12-4
CDR3 DNA: TGTGCCAGGAACGACAGCCAAGCTTTCTTT
CDR3 protein: CARNDSQAFF

D gene: NA
J gene: TRBJ2-2
CDR3 length: 11
clone size: once
V gene: TRBV5-1
CDR3 DNA: TGCGCCAGCACCCTAACCGGGGAGCTGTTTTTT
CDR3 protein: CASTLTGELFF